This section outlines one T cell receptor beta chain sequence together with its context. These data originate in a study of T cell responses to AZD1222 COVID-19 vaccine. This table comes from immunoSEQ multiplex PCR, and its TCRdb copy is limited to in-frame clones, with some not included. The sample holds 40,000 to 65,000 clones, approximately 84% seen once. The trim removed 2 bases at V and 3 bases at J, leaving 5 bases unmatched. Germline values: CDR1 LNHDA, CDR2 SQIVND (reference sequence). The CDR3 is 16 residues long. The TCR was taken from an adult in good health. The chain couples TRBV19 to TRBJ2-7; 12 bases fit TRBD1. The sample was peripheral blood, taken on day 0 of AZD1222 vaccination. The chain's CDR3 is CASSIQGQGASYEQYF. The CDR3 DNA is TGTGCCAGTAGTATACAGGGACAGGGGGCCAGCTACGAGCAGTACTTC.